Described below is a single TCR beta chain sequence and its context. Its target is not known. Separate from the roughly 700-subject first cohort was the approximately 120-subject validation cohort, to which the donors belonged. This CDR3 contains 14 residues. Germline V gives CDR1 LNHDA, CDR2 SQIVND (reference sequence). Trimming removed 7 bases from V and 0 bases from J, with 13 bases in between. Assay: immunoSEQ multiplex PCR; the TCRdb copy retains only in-frame clones and omits some. Of 330,000 or so clones detected, roughly 89% appear once; the ten largest clones hold roughly 0.8%. The record originates from a study of cytomegalovirus exposure and HLA in healthy donors. Study-wide findings and caveats: In vitro checks showed that a few CMV-associated chains really do target CMV antigens. Most TCRs appeared rarely, but some public TCRs recurred in many donors. The study put 150 to 200 TCR beta chains on its list as cytomegalovirus-associated.

The chain recombines TRBV19 with TRBJ2-7, with a weak D call TRBD2 (6 bases). Sequenced input: PBMCs. This clonotype was sampled from a woman between 18 and 30 years old in good health and CMV-seronegative. This CDR3 is CASKAEGSSYEQYF. CDR3 DNA: TGTGCCAGTAAGGCGGAGGGGAGCTCCTACGAGCAGTACTTC.